The 17 T cell receptor beta chains given below trace back to one sample, sequenced in a study of Ad26.COV2.S vaccination and SARS-CoV-2 variants. Repertoires were generated with immunoSEQ multiplex PCR, while TCRdb's copy carries only in-frame clones and drops some. The table includes a few hundred thousand clones, approximately 88% detected once. Treatment: about 20 received Ad26.COV2.S at low or high dose, single or two shots; 5 received placebo; per-sample allocation not given. The investigators took samples on day 63 after the first vaccine or placebo injection. Material: peripheral blood, obtained in a trial of Ad26.COV2.S vaccine versus placebo. The receptors derive from a person between 18 and 60 years old who received the Ad26.COV2.S COVID-19 vaccine or a placebo.

CDR3 in DNA: TGTGCCAGCAGCCGGTGGCGGGGAACCTATGAGGCCCAGTACTTC. Encoded protein: CASSRWRGTYEAQYF. The V call is TRBV9, the J call TRBJ2-5; a weak D match, TRBD2 (6 bases). Germline CDR1 is SGDLS and CDR2 is YYNGEE. This CDR3 has 15 residues. V dropped 4 bases and J dropped 9 bases, with 22 bases sitting between them.

This clone was recorded only once. This sequence joins TRBV3-1 (or the pseudogene TRBV3-2) and TRBJ2-3; tentatively, D is TRBD2 (6 bases). V lost 3 bases to trimming and J lost 4 bases, with 11 bases between them. The germline CDR1 and CDR2 sequences are LGHDT and YNNKEL (reference sequence). The CDR3 covers 14 residues. The CDR3 sequence is CASSHTGTSDTQYF. The DNA for the CDR3 is TGTGCCAGCAGCCACACGGGGACTTCAGATACGCAGTATTTT.

This clone was counted a few times. The chain is built from TRBV7-2 and TRBJ1-6; tentative D call: TRBD1 (5 bases). V dropped 1 base and J dropped 0 bases, with 10 bases sitting between them. The CDR3 contains 17 residues. Germline V gene data show CDR1 as SGHTA and CDR2 as FQGNSA. CDR3 DNA: TGTGCCAGCAGCTTAGTCGGGGGGAGCTCCTATAATTCACCCCTCCACTTT. This codes for CASSLVGGSSYNSPLHF.

This chain links TRBV4-3 with TRBJ2-5, with D possibly matching TRBD2 (5 bases). Germline-derived CDR1 and CDR2 are LGHNA and YSLEER. Trimming removed 0 bases from V and 5 bases from J, with 16 bases in between. The CDR3 has 16 residues. The CDR3 is CASSQDDGRGQETQYF. In DNA form, the CDR3 reads TGCGCCAGCAGCCAAGATGATGGAAGAGGGCAGGAGACCCAGTACTTC.

J is TRBJ2-1 and V is TRBV11-3; TRBD1 is a possible D gene (5 bases). The CDR3 has 11 amino acids. The V end was cut by 5 bases, the J end by 9 bases, with 8 bases between. Germline CDR1 reads SGHNT; CDR2 reads YENEEA. DNA of the CDR3: TGTGCCAGCAGCAGGGGAAGTGAGCAGTTCTTC. Its translation is CASSRGSEQFF.

This clone was seen a handful of times. The CDR3 sequence: CASSEAVGRGVNEKLFF. The DNA of the CDR3 is TGTGCCAGCAGTGAAGCTGTAGGTCGGGGAGTTAATGAAAAACTGTTTTTT. The rearrangement joins TRBV6-1 to TRBJ1-4; D is ambiguous. The CDR3 is 17 amino acids. The germline V and J ends were trimmed by 0 bases and 4 bases, with 15 bases remaining between them. Germline V gene lookup returns CDR1 MNHNS and CDR2 SASEGT.

The chain recombines TRBV7-3 with TRBJ2-3; D remains ambiguous. Trimming took off 5 bases at V and 3 bases at J, with 9 bases between the two ends. This CDR3 has 13 residues. CDR1 SGHTA and CDR2 FQGTGA come from the germline V gene. This CDR3 is CASSLLVTDTQYF. CDR3 nucleotide sequence: TGTGCCAGCAGCCTTCTCGTAACAGATACGCAGTATTTT.

A word on this clone: At one end the junction does not follow the germline gene, possibly because of a read error. The chain links TRBV3-1 (or the pseudogene TRBV3-2) to TRBJ1-2, with TRBD1 matching over 8 bases. Germline V lookup: CDR1 LGHDT, CDR2 YNNKEL (reference sequence). CDR3 size: 14 residues. CDR3 protein: CASSRGQGARARNF. DNA of the CDR3: TGTGCCAGCAGCCGAGGACAGGGCGCGCGCGCCCGAAACTTC.

Here the CDR3 DNA reads TGTGCCAGCAGCCAAGTTGGGGCCGGAAACACCATATATTTT. It yields the protein CASSQVGAGNTIYF. J is TRBJ1-3 and V is TRBV4-2, with D perhaps matching TRBD1 (5 bases). V lost 1 base, J lost 4 bases, and 8 bases lay in between. This CDR3 comprises 14 residues. CDR1 is LGHNA, CDR2 YNFKEQ, per germline.

DNA for the CDR3: TGTGCCAGCAGTCTTAATAGCAATCAGCCCCAGCATTTT. This codes for CASSLNSNQPQHF. The chain links TRBV12-3 or TRBV12-4 to TRBJ1-5, with D hard to call. Trimming left V 5 bases short and J 0 bases short, with 5 bases between. The CDR3 covers 13 residues.

This clone was counted many times. The chain is built from TRBV4-2 and TRBJ1-1; D is undetermined. Germline CDR1 and CDR2: LGHNA and YNFKEQ. V dropped 0 bases and J dropped 1 base, with 9 bases sitting between them. There are 15 residues in the CDR3. The chain's CDR3 is CASSQENWENTEAFF. The CDR3 nucleotides read TGTGCCAGCAGCCAAGAAAATTGGGAGAACACTGAAGCTTTCTTT.

The V call is TRBV27, the J call TRBJ1-1; D remains ambiguous. V lost 0 bases to trimming and J lost 1 base, with 6 bases between them. Germline values: CDR1 MNHEY, CDR2 SMNVEV (reference sequence). CDR3 size: 14 residues. This CDR3 is CASSLSTGNTEAFF. The CDR3 DNA sequence: TGTGCCAGCAGTTTATCTACCGGGAACACTGAAGCTTTCTTT.

This chain links TRBV7-2 with TRBJ2-7; TRBD2 might be the D (6 bases). The germline V and J ends were trimmed by 1 base and 0 bases, with 10 bases remaining between them. From germline, CDR1 is SGHTA and CDR2 FQGNSA. This CDR3 region has 15 residues. CDR3 loop: CASSLERGFSYEQYF. The DNA for the CDR3 is TGTGCCAGCAGCTTAGAACGGGGGTTCTCCTACGAGCAGTACTTC.

V gene TRBV2 combines with J gene TRBJ2-7; D is ambiguous. With 3 bases removed from V and 10 bases from J, the gap between germline ends came to 7 bases. CDR1 and CDR2 from the germline V gene are SNHLY and FYNNEI. The CDR3 runs 10 residues. CDR3 amino acids: CASSEAIQYV. In nucleotides, the CDR3 is TGTGCCAGCAGTGAGGCTATACAGTACGTC.

This sequence joins TRBV19 and TRBJ2-1; D call uncertain. V was cut by 10 bases and J by 1 base, with 11 bases left in between. The CDR3 extends over 13 amino acids. From germline, CDR1 is LNHDA and CDR2 SQIVND (reference sequence). The CDR3 DNA follows: TGTGCCATCGCTTCGAGTTCCTACAATGAGCAGTTCTTC. This sequence encodes CAIASSSYNEQFF. Together with reference TRBV19 and TRBJ2-1, the CDR3 gives the full variable domain: DGGITQSPKYLFRKEGQNVTLSCEQNLNHDAMYWYRQDPGQGLRLIYYSQIVNDFQKGDIAEGYSVSREKKESFPLTVTSAQKNPTAFYLCAIASSSYNEQFFGPGTRLTVL.

The chain recombines TRBV19 with TRBJ1-2; 9 positions match TRBD1. This CDR3 region has 15 residues. The germline V gene encodes CDR1 LNHDA and CDR2 SQIVND (reference sequence). The junction had 4 bases not matched to a gene; V was cut back by 2 bases and J by 3 bases. The CDR3 sequence is CASSIKTGGDYGYTF. The CDR3 DNA is TGTGCCAGTAGTATAAAGACAGGGGGTGACTATGGCTACACCTTC.

The V and J genes are TRBV3-1 (or the pseudogene TRBV3-2) and TRBJ2-5, with unresolved D. The germline gives CDR1 LGHDT, CDR2 YNNKEL (reference sequence). Trimming removed 5 bases from V and 0 bases from J, with 7 bases in between. This CDR3 has 13 residues. The CDR3 here is CASSSEYQETQYF. The CDR3 nucleotides read TGTGCCAGCAGCTCCGAATACCAAGAGACCCAGTACTTC.